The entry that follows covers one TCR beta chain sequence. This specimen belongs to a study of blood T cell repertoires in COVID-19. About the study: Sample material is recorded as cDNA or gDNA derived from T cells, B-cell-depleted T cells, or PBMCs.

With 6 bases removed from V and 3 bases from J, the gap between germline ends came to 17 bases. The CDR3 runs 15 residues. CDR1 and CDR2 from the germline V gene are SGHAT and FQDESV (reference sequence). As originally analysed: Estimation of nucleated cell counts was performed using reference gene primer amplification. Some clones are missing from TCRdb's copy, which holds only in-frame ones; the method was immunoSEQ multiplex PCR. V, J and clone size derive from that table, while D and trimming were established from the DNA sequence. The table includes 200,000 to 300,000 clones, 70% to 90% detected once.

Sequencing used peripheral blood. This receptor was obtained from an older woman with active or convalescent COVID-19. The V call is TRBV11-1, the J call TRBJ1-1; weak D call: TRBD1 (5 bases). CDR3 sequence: CASRGWGRADTEAFF. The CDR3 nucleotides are TGTGCCAGCAGGGGGTGGGGCCGTGCGGACACTGAAGCTTTCTTT.